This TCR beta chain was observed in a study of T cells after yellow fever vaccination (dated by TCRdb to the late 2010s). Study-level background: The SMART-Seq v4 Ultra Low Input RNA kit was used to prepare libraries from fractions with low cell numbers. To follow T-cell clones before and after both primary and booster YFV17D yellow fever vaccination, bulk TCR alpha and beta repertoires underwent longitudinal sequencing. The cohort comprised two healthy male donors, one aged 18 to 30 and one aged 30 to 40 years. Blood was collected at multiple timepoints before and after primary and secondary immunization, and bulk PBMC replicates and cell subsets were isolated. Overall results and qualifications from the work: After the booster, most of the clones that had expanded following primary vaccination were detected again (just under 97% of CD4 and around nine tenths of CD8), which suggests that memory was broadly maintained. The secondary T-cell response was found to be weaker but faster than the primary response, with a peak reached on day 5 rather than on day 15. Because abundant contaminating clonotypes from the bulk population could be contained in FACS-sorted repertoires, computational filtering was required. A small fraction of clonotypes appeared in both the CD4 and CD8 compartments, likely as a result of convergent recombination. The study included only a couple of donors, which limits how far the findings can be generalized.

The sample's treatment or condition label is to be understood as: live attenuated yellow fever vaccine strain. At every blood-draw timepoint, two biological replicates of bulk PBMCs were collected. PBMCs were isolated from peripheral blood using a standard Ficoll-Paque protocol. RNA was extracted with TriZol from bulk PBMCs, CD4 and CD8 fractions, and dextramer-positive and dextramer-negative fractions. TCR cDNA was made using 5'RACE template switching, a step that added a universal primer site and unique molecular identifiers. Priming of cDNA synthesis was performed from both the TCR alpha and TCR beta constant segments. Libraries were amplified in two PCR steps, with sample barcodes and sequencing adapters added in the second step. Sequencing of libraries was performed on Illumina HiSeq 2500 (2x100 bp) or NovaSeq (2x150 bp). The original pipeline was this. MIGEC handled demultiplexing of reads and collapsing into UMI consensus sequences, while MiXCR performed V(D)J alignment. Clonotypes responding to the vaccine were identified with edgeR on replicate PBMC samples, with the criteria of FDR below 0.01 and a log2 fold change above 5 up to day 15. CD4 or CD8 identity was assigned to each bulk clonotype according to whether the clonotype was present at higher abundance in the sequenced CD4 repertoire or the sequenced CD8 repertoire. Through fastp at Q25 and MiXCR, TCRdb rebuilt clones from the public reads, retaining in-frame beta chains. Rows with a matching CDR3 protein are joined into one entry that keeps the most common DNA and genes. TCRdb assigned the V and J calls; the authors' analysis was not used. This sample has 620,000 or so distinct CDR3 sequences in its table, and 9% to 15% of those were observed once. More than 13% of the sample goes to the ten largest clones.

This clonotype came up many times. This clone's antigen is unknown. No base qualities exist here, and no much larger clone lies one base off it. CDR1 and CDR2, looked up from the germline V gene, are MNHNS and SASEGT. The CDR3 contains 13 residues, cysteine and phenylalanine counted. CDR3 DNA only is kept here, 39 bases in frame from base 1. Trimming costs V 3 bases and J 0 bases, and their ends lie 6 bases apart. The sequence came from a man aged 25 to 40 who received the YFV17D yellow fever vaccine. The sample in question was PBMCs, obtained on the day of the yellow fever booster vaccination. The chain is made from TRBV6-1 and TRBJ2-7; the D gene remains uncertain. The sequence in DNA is TGTGCCAGCAGTGAGGCAACCTCCTACGAGCAGTACTTC. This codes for CASSEATSYEQYF.